Sequencing of this T cell receptor beta chain was carried out in a study of response to subunit inactivated influenza vaccine. TCRdb called the RT-PCR reads again in MiXCR, with one record for every CDR3 protein. The sample consists of about 650,000 distinct CDR3 sequences, 12% to 15% of them appearing once. Germline V gives CDR1 SEHNR, CDR2 FQNEAQ (reference sequence). V was pared by 3 bases and J by 5 bases, with 8 bases between. The CDR3 is made up of 12 amino acids. J is TRBJ2-7 and V is TRBV7-9; D is unclear. This receptor was identified in a man aged 50 to 60 who received an inactivated influenza vaccine. The material was PBMCs from blood, obtained 14 to 15 days before vaccination. In DNA, the CDR3 is TGTGCCAGCAGCTTCCAGGCCCACGAGCAGTACTTC. It specifies CASSFQAHEQYF.